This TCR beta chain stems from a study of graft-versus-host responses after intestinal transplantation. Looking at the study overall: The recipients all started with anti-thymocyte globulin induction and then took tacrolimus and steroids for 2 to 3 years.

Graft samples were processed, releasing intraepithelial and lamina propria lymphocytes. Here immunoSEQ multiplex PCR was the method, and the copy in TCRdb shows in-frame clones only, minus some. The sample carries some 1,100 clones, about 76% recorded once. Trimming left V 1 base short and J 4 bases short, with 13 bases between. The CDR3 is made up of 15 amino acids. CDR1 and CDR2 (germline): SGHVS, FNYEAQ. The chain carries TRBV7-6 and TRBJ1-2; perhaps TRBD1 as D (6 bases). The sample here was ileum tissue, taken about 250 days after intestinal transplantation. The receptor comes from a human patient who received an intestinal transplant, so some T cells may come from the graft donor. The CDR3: CASSLEQGQIYGYTF. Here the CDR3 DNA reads TGTGCCAGCAGCTTAGAACAGGGACAAATCTATGGCTACACCTTC.